Shown below are 16 T cell receptor beta chains from a single sample sequenced in a study of blood T cell repertoires in COVID-19 (dated by TCRdb to 2020 to 2022). The library was made by the immunoSEQ multiplex PCR assay. TCRdb carries this immuneACCESS record with in-frame sequences only. Its versions omit some clonotypes, under half of them owing to an unresolved V gene in the studies checked, with the rest unexplained. A total of about 260,000 clones appear in this sample, around 91% of them only once. The ten largest make up approximately 2.5% of the sample. Sequenced material: PBMCs or T cells enriched from blood (not recorded which). The origin of the receptors is a young woman who had recovered from COVID-19.

CDR3 loop: CASSSNGRGHNEQFF. CDR3 nucleotides: TGTGCCAGCAGCTCTAACGGGAGGGGCCACAATGAGCAGTTCTTC. The chain couples TRBV7-3 to TRBJ2-1, with TRBD2 matching over 8 bases. The CDR3 contains 15 residues. The germline CDR1 and CDR2 sequences are SGHTA and FQGTGA. The junction had 7 bases not matched to a gene; V was cut back by 4 bases and J by 5 bases. The full variable domain, completed using reference TRBV7-3 and TRBJ2-1, is GAGVSQTPSNKVTEKGKYVELRCDPISGHTALYWYRQSLGQGPEFLIYFQGTGAADDSGLPNDRFFAVRPEGSVSTLKIQRTERGDSAVYLCASSSNGRGHNEQFFGPGTRLTVL.

This clone was seen only once. The chain employs TRBV14 and TRBJ1-2; 8 nucleotides align to TRBD1. V lost 3 bases, J lost 4 bases, and 4 bases stayed unmatched. The CDR3 covers 14 residues. The germline gives CDR1 SGHDN, CDR2 FVKESK. The chain's CDR3 is CASSHPGQGYGYTF. CDR3 nucleotide sequence: TGTGCCAGCAGCCATCCAGGACAGGGCTATGGCTACACCTTC.

The chain recombines TRBV6-4 with TRBJ2-7; D is perhaps TRBD1 (6 bases). V lost 2 bases to trimming and J lost 2 bases, with 13 bases between them. Germline assignment: CDR1 MRHNA and CDR2 SNTAGT. The CDR3 contains 15 residues. The CDR3 spells CASSDASRGTYEQYF. The CDR3 DNA reads as TGTGCCAGCAGTGACGCGTCCAGGGGAACCTACGAGCAGTACTTC.

V and J are TRBV28 and TRBJ1-2; 10 bases match TRBD1. The CDR3 spans 13 residues. The trim removed 10 bases at V and 8 bases at J, leaving 10 bases unmatched. The germline gives CDR1 MDHEN, CDR2 SYDVKM. The CDR3 protein is CAIATGGIRGYTF. The CDR3 bases are TGTGCCATTGCGACAGGGGGCATTCGAGGCTACACCTTC.

The V call is TRBV28, the J call TRBJ1-6; 8 nucleotides align to TRBD1. Trimming cost V 2 bases and J 1 base; bases outside gene matches: 7. CDR1 and CDR2 from the germline V gene are MDHEN and SYDVKM. The CDR3 runs 18 residues. The CDR3 region has the DNA TGTGCCAGCAGTTTAATTGTTACAGGGGGTTCCTATAATTCACCCCTCCACTTT. It codes for CASSLIVTGGSYNSPLHF.

The chain couples TRBV19 to TRBJ2-3; TRBD1 matches at 10 bases. This CDR3 region has 15 residues. Germline assignment: CDR1 LNHDA and CDR2 SQIVND (reference sequence). With 8 bases clipped from V and 8 bases from J, the junction kept 13 bases outside the gene matches. This CDR3 is CASDVGTGEKGTQYF. Here the CDR3 DNA reads TGTGCCAGTGATGTCGGGACAGGGGAGAAGGGTACGCAGTATTTT.

V and J are TRBV5-6 and TRBJ1-2; 12 nucleotides align to TRBD1. CDR1 and CDR2 from the germline V gene are SGHDT and YYEEEE. The V gene end was trimmed by 4 bases and the J gene end by 6 bases; junction bases not matched to a gene: 7. This CDR3 is built from 15 residues. The CDR3 DNA is TGTGCCAGCAGCATACCGGGACAGGGGGCTGATGGCTACACCTTC. Amino acids: CASSIPGQGADGYTF.

The count of this clone is one. The chain combines TRBV13 with TRBJ1-6; 9 bases fit TRBD1. The CDR3 totals 17 residues. The junction had 14 bases not matched to a gene; V was cut back by 5 bases and J by 9 bases. Germline assignment: CDR1 PRHDT and CDR2 FYEKMQ (reference sequence). For the CDR3, the DNA is TGTGCCAGCAGCCCTAGGGCGGGCGGGACAGGGTTTTCACCCCTCCACTTT. It encodes CASSPRAGGTGFSPLHF.

The chain joins TRBV19 to TRBJ2-1, with a weak D call TRBD2 (6 bases). The V and J ends lost 6 bases and 4 bases respectively, with 16 bases between them. There are 15 residues in the CDR3. The germline V gene encodes CDR1 LNHDA and CDR2 SQIVND (reference sequence). The DNA of the CDR3 is TGTGCCAGTAGCCCTTTCCGGGACTCGTACAATGAGCAGTTCTTC. Protein product: CASSPFRDSYNEQFF.

This sequence joins TRBV4-1 and TRBJ2-5; no clear D gene. This CDR3 is 16 amino acids long. CDR1 and CDR2 from the germline V gene are MGHRA and YSYEKL. The V and J ends lost 0 bases and 2 bases respectively, with 13 bases between them. In DNA form, the CDR3 reads TGCGCCAGCAGCCAAGAGAGCACCATAGCACAAGAGACCCAGTACTTC. Residues: CASSQESTIAQETQYF.

V gene TRBV6-5 combines with J gene TRBJ1-5; 10 bases fit TRBD1. V gave up 6 bases and J gave up 3 bases; unmatched junction bases: 2. This CDR3 is 14 amino acids long. The germline V gene encodes CDR1 MNHEY and CDR2 SVGAGI. The CDR3 DNA reads TGTGCCAGCAGGACAGGGGGCTTCAATCAGCCCCAGCATTTT. Translated, it gives CASRTGGFNQPQHF.

The rearrangement joins TRBV4-2 to TRBJ2-7, with D possibly being TRBD1 (5 bases). The CDR3 has 16 residues. Trimming removed 4 bases from V and 3 bases from J, with 19 bases in between. Per germline, CDR1 LGHNA and CDR2 YNFKEQ. The CDR3 DNA follows: TGTGCCAGCAGCCCTACTGGGGCGGCTCAGGACTACGAGCAGTACTTC. The encoded protein is CASSPTGAAQDYEQYF.

The rearrangement joins TRBV18 to TRBJ1-2, with 8 bases identical to TRBD1. Germline V gene sequence: CDR1 KGHSH, CDR2 LQKENI. V shed 5 bases, J shed 3 bases, and the junction held 5 bases outside the gene matches. This CDR3 comprises 14 residues. CDR3 DNA sequence: TGTGCCAGCTCATCTCAACAGGGGGACTATGGCTACACCTTC. Protein product: CASSSQQGDYGYTF.

This CDR3 reads CASSYRTANTEAFF. The CDR3, as DNA: TGTGCCAGCAGCTACCGTACAGCGAACACTGAAGCTTTCTTT. The chain links TRBV3-1 (or the pseudogene TRBV3-2) to TRBJ1-1; D gene ambiguous. The V gene's germline CDR1 is LGHDT and CDR2 YNNKEL (reference sequence). Trimming cost V 5 bases and J 1 base, with 11 bases left between them. The CDR3 covers 14 residues.

V gene TRBV7-9 combines with J gene TRBJ1-5, with 10 bases aligning to TRBD1. Trimming at V came to 5 bases and at J to 4 bases, leaving 2 bases not matched to a gene. Germline lookup yields CDR1 SEHNR and CDR2 FQNEAQ (reference sequence). The CDR3 consists of 14 residues. The CDR3, as DNA: TGTGCCAGCAGCGGGGGACAGGGGAATCAGCCCCAGCATTTT. Translation gives CASSGGQGNQPQHF.

The chain joins TRBV18 to TRBJ2-7, with 8 nucleotides matching TRBD2. Trimming at V came to 3 bases and at J to 3 bases, leaving 16 bases not matched to a gene. This CDR3 is 18 amino acids long. Per germline, CDR1 KGHSH and CDR2 LQKENI. The CDR3 loop is CASSPRGGRGALNYEQYF. As DNA, the CDR3 is TGTGCCAGCTCACCCCGAGGGGGGCGGGGGGCCTTGAACTACGAGCAGTACTTC.